This entry lists 32 T cell receptor beta chains sequenced from one sample in a study of T cells in Graves' hyperthyroidism and ophthalmopathy. Researchers amplified the TCR beta CDR3 regions from RNA transcripts. First-round RT-PCR of the TCR CDR3 relied on the HTBI primer set. TCRdb recomputed calls from the multiplex PCR reads with MiXCR, one row per CDR3 protein. The sample records about 540,000 distinct CDR3 sequences, about half being singletons. The sequenced sample consisted of peripheral blood or thyroid tissue (not recorded which). The receptors were gathered from a woman under 30 with Graves' hyperthyroidism.

For the CDR3, the DNA is TGTGCCAGCAGCCCGGGACAGGGTTTATATGGCTACACCTTC. Protein product: CASSPGQGLYGYTF. The chain has TRBV5-8 and TRBJ1-2; 9 nucleotides agree with TRBD1. With 4 bases clipped from V and 5 bases from J, the junction kept 6 bases outside the gene matches. The V gene's germline CDR1 is SGHTS and CDR2 YDEGEE. The CDR3 is made up of 14 amino acids.

Only one count was recorded for this clonotype. The CDR3 bases are TGTGCCAGCAGCTTTAAGCCCGGGACCGAGGGGGAACTGTTTTTT. Its translation: CASSFKPGTEGELFF. The genes are TRBV7-9 and TRBJ1-4; tentatively, D is TRBD1 (6 bases). CDR1 is SEHNR, CDR2 FQNEAQ, per germline (reference sequence). CDR3 length: 15 amino acids. Trimming stripped 3 bases from V and 12 bases from J, with 20 bases between.

V and J are TRBV15 and TRBJ2-7; D gene ambiguous. Germline assignment: CDR1 LNHNV and CDR2 YYDKDF (reference sequence). Trimming took 3 bases from V and 0 from J, leaving 9 bases between them. The CDR3 is 14 amino acids. CDR3 coding DNA: TGTGCCACCAGCAGGCCAGATGGCTCCTACGAGCAGTACTTC. Its protein product is CATSRPDGSYEQYF.

The chain employs TRBV7-2 and TRBJ2-2, with 9 bases lining up with TRBD2. V trimming: 0 bases; J trimming: 4 bases; junction bases outside the gene matches: 0. This CDR3 is 15 amino acids long. From germline, CDR1 is SGHTA and CDR2 FQGNSA. In nucleotides, the CDR3 is TGTGCCAGCAGCTTAGCAGCGGGGGGCACCGGGGAGCTGTTTTTT. Encoded protein: CASSLAAGGTGELFF.

This clonotype occurred a few times. The CDR3 is CAITTVRGISYNEQFF. The CDR3 coding sequence is TGTGCCATCACCACGGTTCGGGGGATCTCCTACAATGAGCAGTTCTTC. The rearrangement uses TRBV10-3 and TRBJ2-1, with TRBD2 as a possible D gene (6 bases). V was pared by 7 bases and J by 0 bases, with 16 bases between. The germline V gene has CDR1 ENHRY and CDR2 SYGVKD. This CDR3 is 16 amino acids long.

As concerns this clonotype: An end of the junction differs from the germline gene, which may be a read error. The chain couples TRBV6-1 to TRBJ1-3; D unclear. Germline V gene lookup returns CDR1 MNHNS and CDR2 SASEGT. The CDR3 runs 16 residues. CDR3 amino acids: CASSEVMLYSGNTTYF. The CDR3 nucleotides are TGTGCCAGCAGTGAAGTCATGCTTTACTCTGGAAACACCACATATTTT.

A word on this clonotype: A much larger clone differs by one base, so this may be a read error. This chain links TRBV7-2 with TRBJ2-5; D is possibly TRBD1 (5 bases). There are 16 residues in the CDR3. The germline V gene has CDR1 SGHTA and CDR2 FQGNSA. This CDR3 reads CASSHSLVKGVEIQYF. The CDR3 nucleotides are TGCGCCAGCAGCCATTCTCTCGTTAAAGGGGTGGAGATCCAGTACTTC.

This clonotype has just a few counts. The chain recombines TRBV7-8 with TRBJ1-5; D is unclear. This CDR3 has 16 amino acids. Trimming removed 4 bases from V and 0 bases from J, with 13 bases in between. The germline CDR1 and CDR2 sequences are SGHVS and FQNEAQ. The chain's CDR3 is CASSWGTVYSNQPQHF. Here the CDR3 DNA reads TGTGCCAGCAGCTGGGGAACAGTCTATAGCAATCAGCCCCAGCATTTT.

This clonotype was detected many times. J is TRBJ1-4 and V is TRBV7-8; no clear D gene. CDR3 length: 14 residues. Germline V lookup: CDR1 SGHVS, CDR2 FQNEAQ. Trimming pared 5 bases from V and 8 bases from J, leaving 15 bases between. CDR3 protein: CASSRGGVLEKLFF. CDR3 bases: TGTGCCAGCAGCCGGGGTGGAGTACTAGAAAAACTGTTTTTT.

The chain recombines TRBV20-1 with TRBJ1-2; 8 bases align to TRBD1. CDR1 and CDR2 from the germline V gene are DFQATT and SNEGSKA (reference sequence). This CDR3 spans 14 amino acids. V trimming: 2 bases; J trimming: 5 bases; junction bases outside the gene matches: 7. CDR3 DNA: TGCAGTGCTAGATCGGGACAGGAGGGATATGGCTACACCTTC. This encodes CSARSGQEGYGYTF.

A word on this clonotype: This may stem from a read error, because a much larger clone lies one nucleotide away. The chain combines TRBV7-9 with TRBJ2-5, with 8 bases identical to TRBD2. J gave up 7 bases and V 3 bases, and 4 bases lay outside the gene matches. Germline loops: CDR1 SEHNR, CDR2 FQNEAQ (reference sequence). The CDR3 is 13 residues long. CDR3: CASSFPRGGTQYF. The CDR3 coding sequence is TGTGCCAGCAGCTTCCCCCGGGGGGGGACCCAGTACTTC.

In its sample, this clonotype was seen a few times. The chain links TRBV27 to TRBJ2-7, with 8 bases fitting TRBD1. The V and J ends lost 4 bases and 4 bases, in that order; junction bases with no gene match: 9. Per germline, CDR1 MNHEY and CDR2 SMNVEV (reference sequence). This CDR3 has 15 amino acids. The CDR3 coding sequence is TGTGCCAGCAGTTGGGGACAGGAGAAACCTTACGAGCAGTACTTC. Translated: CASSWGQEKPYEQYF.

This sequence joins TRBV4-3 and TRBJ1-6; maybe TRBD1 (5 bases). Germline V gives CDR1 LGHNA, CDR2 YSLEER. Trimming removed 1 base from V and 13 bases from J, with 14 bases in between. The CDR3 runs 14 residues. The CDR3 sequence: CASSQGGGGGPLHF. The CDR3 bases are TGCGCCAGCAGCCAAGGTGGTGGCGGGGGGCCCCTCCACTTT.

The table lists this clonotype with many counts. V is TRBV2 and J is TRBJ2-1; 11 bases are shared with TRBD2. The J segment lost 7 bases and the V segment lost 7 bases, leaving 21 bases of the junction unmatched. The CDR3 consists of 19 residues. Germline V gene sequence: CDR1 SNHLY, CDR2 FYNNEI. The DNA for the CDR3 is TGTGCCAGCAAAGGGACAGTCTTAGCGGGAGGGCCGAAAAGGAATGAGCAGTTCTTC. Its protein product is CASKGTVLAGGPKRNEQFF.

The chain recombines TRBV12-3 or TRBV12-4 with TRBJ1-1; the D is unclear. This CDR3 is 14 amino acids long. The V end lost 5 bases, the J end lost 3 bases, and 13 bases lay between the germline ends. CDR3 amino acids: CASSMGGKYTEAFF. DNA for the CDR3: TGTGCCAGCAGTATGGGAGGGAAATACACTGAAGCTTTCTTT.

The chain links TRBV29-1 to TRBJ1-2; 7 bases agree with TRBD1. Germline lookup yields CDR1 SQVTM and CDR2 ANQGSEA. This CDR3 comprises 12 residues. Germline trimming cut 8 bases from V and 2 bases from J; bases unmatched to any gene: 5. Here the CDR3 reads CSSPGQNYGYTF. In DNA form, the CDR3 reads TGCAGCTCACCGGGACAGAACTATGGCTACACCTTC.

This clonotype showed up many times. The chain combines TRBV12-3 or TRBV12-4 with TRBJ1-1; D is unresolved. The CDR3 covers 14 residues. Trimming took off 5 bases at V and 0 bases at J, with 10 bases between the two ends. CDR3: CASSTIGLNTEAFF. DNA of the CDR3: TGTGCCAGCAGTACGATCGGGTTGAACACTGAAGCTTTCTTT.

This CDR3 is CASRGLAGGGGETQYF. CDR3 DNA: TGTGCCAGCAGAGGACTAGCGGGAGGGGGCGGCGAGACCCAGTACTTC. This chain connects TRBV2 to TRBJ2-5, with TRBD2 matching 15 bases. J was trimmed by 5 bases and V by 6 bases; bases with no gene match: 7. CDR3 length equals 16 residues. Germline loops: CDR1 SNHLY, CDR2 FYNNEI.

V and J are TRBV20-1 and TRBJ1-5; the D is unclear. The germline gives CDR1 DFQATT, CDR2 SNEGSKA (reference sequence). The CDR3 has 15 residues. The ends were cut back, 6 bases at V and 0 bases at J, with 15 bases in the middle. The CDR3 sequence: CSASSYSDSNQPQHF. DNA of the CDR3: TGCAGTGCCAGCAGTTACAGTGATAGCAATCAGCCCCAGCATTTT.

This clonotype was detected ten times or more. This rearrangement joins TRBV29-1 to TRBJ2-5; 8 nucleotides agree with TRBD1. Per the germline V gene, CDR1 is SQVTM and CDR2 is ANQGSEA. This CDR3 has 13 residues. V lost 5 bases, J lost 4 bases, and 6 bases stayed unmatched. The CDR3 sequence: CSVSTGAGETQYF. Written as DNA, the CDR3 is TGCAGCGTTTCGACAGGGGCGGGAGAGACCCAGTACTTC.

Ten or more counts support this clonotype. The rearrangement joins TRBV6-5 to TRBJ1-1; D gene uncertain. Germline V gene sequence: CDR1 MNHEY, CDR2 SVGAGI. The CDR3 contains 14 residues. Trimming removed 0 bases at V and 6 bases at J, with 11 bases between. The DNA of the CDR3 is TGTGCCAGCAGTTACTCGGGCAGGAGAGCTGAAGCTTTCTTT. Amino acids: CASSYSGRRAEAFF.

The table lists this clonotype with many counts. The chain employs TRBV6-1 and TRBJ2-7, with 12 bases matching TRBD2. V shed 7 bases and J 1 base; nucleotides not matched to a gene: 5. This CDR3 comprises 15 residues. Looked up from germline, CDR1 is MNHNS and CDR2 is SASEGT. CDR3 DNA sequence: TGTGCCAGCACTAAGACTAGCGGGAGTTCCTACGAGCAGTACTTC. Translating it yields CASTKTSGSSYEQYF.

In its sample, this clonotype was seen many times. The chain uses TRBV14 and TRBJ1-4; D may be TRBD1 (5 bases). This CDR3 has 13 residues. CDR1 is SGHDN and CDR2 is FVKESK in the germline V gene. The V and J ends lost 4 bases and 5 bases respectively, with 8 bases between them. The CDR3 nucleotides read TGTGCCAGCAGCCTTTGGGGCAATGAAAAACTGTTTTTT. It yields the protein CASSLWGNEKLFF.

At least ten counts were recorded for this clonotype. The chain couples TRBV6-5 to TRBJ1-2, with D possibly matching TRBD1 (6 bases). Per germline, CDR1 MNHEY and CDR2 SVGAGI. The CDR3 totals 16 residues. The V gene lost 4 bases and the J gene lost 4 bases, with 19 bases spanning the gap. The CDR3 DNA is TGTGCCAGCAGTTTCCATCAAAGGGGGGGCGTCTATGGCTACACCTTC. Its translation: CASSFHQRGGVYGYTF.

This clonotype was detected only once. The junction differs from germline at one of its ends, possibly a read error. The chain combines TRBV25-1 with TRBJ1-5; D remains unclear. CDR3 length equals 12 residues. Germline CDR1 is MGHDK and CDR2 is SYGVNS. CDR3 in amino acids: CASITRGQPQHF. In nucleotides, the CDR3 is TGTGCTAGCATAACGCGAGGGCAGCCCCAGCATTTT. The complete variable domain, with remaining parts taken from reference TRBV25-1 and TRBJ1-5, reads EADIYQTPRYLVIGTGKKITLECSQTMGHDKMYWYQQDPGMELHLIHYSYGVNSTEKGDLSSESTVSRIRTEHFPLTLESARPSHTSQYLCASITRGQPQHFGDGTRLSIL.

As to this clonotype: A read error may explain this, as a much larger clone is one base away. The rearrangement uses TRBV9 and TRBJ1-5; tentatively, D is TRBD1 (6 bases). CDR1 SGDLS and CDR2 YYNGEE come from the germline V gene. CDR3 length equals 13 residues. CDR3 amino acids: CASSDRRDQSQHF. CDR3 bases: TGCGCCAGCAGCGACAGGCGGGATCAGTCCCAGCATTTT.

This clonotype was detected many times. V usage is TRBV19 and J usage is TRBJ1-6; 9 bases are shared with TRBD1. The J segment lost 8 bases and the V segment lost 8 bases, leaving 13 bases of the junction unmatched. CDR1 is LNHDA, CDR2 SQIVND, per germline (reference sequence). The CDR3 sequence is 16 residues long. CDR3 bases: TGTGCCAGTCTAGGAGCGGACAGGGGACTACATTCACCCCTCCACTTT. This codes for CASLGADRGLHSPLHF.

This clonotype was seen ten or more times. This chain links TRBV12-5 with TRBJ1-2; weak D call: TRBD1 (6 bases). CDR1 is LGHNT, CDR2 FRNRAP, per germline. The V end lost 6 bases, the J end lost 4 bases, and 15 bases lay between the germline ends. The CDR3 covers 14 residues. The CDR3 region is CASGYTGSPYGYTF. The CDR3 coding sequence is TGTGCTAGTGGGTACACAGGGTCACCCTATGGCTACACCTTC.

This clonotype was counted a few times. The gene calls are TRBV7-6 and TRBJ2-3; 8 nucleotides align to TRBD2. V trimming: 5 bases; J trimming: 4 bases; junction bases outside the gene matches: 14. The germline CDR1 and CDR2 sequences are SGHVS and FNYEAQ. CDR3 size: 17 residues. This CDR3 is CASSPDPGLVLADTQYF. The CDR3 DNA reads TGTGCCAGCAGCCCAGACCCGGGACTAGTGTTAGCAGATACGCAGTATTTT.

The chain carries TRBV4-1 and TRBJ2-3, with a possible D match to TRBD1 (6 bases). Germline V gene lookup returns CDR1 MGHRA and CDR2 YSYEKL. V lost 0 bases and J 8 bases, leaving 9 bases between the germline ends. The CDR3 consists of 13 residues. The CDR3 loop reads CASSQDRGSTQYF. In DNA form, the CDR3 reads TGCGCCAGCAGCCAAGATAGGGGGAGTACGCAGTATTTT.

The chain links TRBV6-4 to TRBJ2-6; D uncertain. The germline CDR1 and CDR2 sequences are MRHNA and SNTAGT. This CDR3 is built from 12 residues. Deletions cut 0 bases from V and 9 bases from J, with 3 bases between. This CDR3 reads CASSDSDNVLTF. Written as DNA, the CDR3 is TGTGCCAGCAGTGACTCGGACAACGTCCTGACTTTC.

There are a few counts of this clonotype. The rearrangement uses TRBV4-3 and TRBJ1-1, with a tentative D call TRBD1 (5 bases). CDR3 length: 15 amino acids. The V gene lost 0 bases and the J gene lost 5 bases, with 13 bases spanning the gap. Germline V gives CDR1 LGHNA, CDR2 YSLEER. This chain's CDR3 is CASSQEGQGWTEAFF. Here the CDR3 DNA reads TGCGCCAGCAGCCAAGAGGGGCAGGGCTGGACTGAAGCTTTCTTT.